This record covers a single T cell receptor beta chain. Its antigen is currently unknown. The data belong to a study of T cell responses to AZD1222 COVID-19 vaccine. Sequencing used immunoSEQ multiplex PCR; TCRdb keeps in-frame clones, though not all of them. Here the sample spans about 140,000 clones, approximately 90% being singletons. Researchers grouped second doses given at about 4 or about 12 weeks into one pool. CDR1 SGHDN and CDR2 FVKESK come from the germline V gene. V was pared by 7 bases and J by 1 base, with 13 bases between. This CDR3 spans 14 amino acids. Study-wide points: AZD1222 recipients seropositive at baseline numbered only six or seven. Spike-spanning, vaccine-associated CD4 TCRs were dominant at 160-218 and 743-854.

The chain is built from TRBV14 and TRBJ1-2; D not certain. The sequence was obtained from an adult who received the AZD1222 COVID-19 vaccine. Material: peripheral blood, obtained 28 days after the second AZD1222 dose. CDR3 DNA sequence: TGTGCCAGCACCCGGAGCGGTAATAACTATGGCTACACCTTC. It is translated as CASTRSGNNYGYTF.